The 15 T cell receptor beta chains below come from one sample, sequenced in a study of T cell responses to AZD1222 COVID-19 vaccine. The method was immunoSEQ multiplex PCR; TCRdb's version includes in-frame clones alone and lacks a portion of them. The sample yields 100,000 to 150,000 clones, about 90% seen once. Sequences were derived from peripheral blood, sampled on day 0 of AZD1222 vaccination. Every receptor here comes from an adult in good health.

This chain joins TRBV25-1 and TRBJ2-7; 9 positions match TRBD2. J gave up 7 bases and V 7 bases, and 14 bases lay outside the gene matches. Germline CDR1 is MGHDK and CDR2 is SYGVNS. The CDR3 covers 15 residues. The chain's CDR3 is CASKGSLAGQGEQYF. The CDR3 coding sequence is TGTGCCAGCAAGGGTTCGCTAGCGGGGCAGGGGGAGCAGTACTTC.

The chain uses TRBV19 and TRBJ2-1, with D possibly TRBD2 on 5 matching bases. Per the germline V gene, CDR1 is LNHDA and CDR2 is SQIVND (reference sequence). V lost 1 base and J lost 6, with 13 bases in between. The CDR3 runs to 15 residues. The CDR3 sequence: CASSIVAIEGNEQFF. The CDR3 bases are TGTGCCAGTAGTATAGTAGCGATCGAGGGCAATGAGCAGTTCTTC.

CDR3 region: CASRSSGESTKQYF. CDR3 bases: TGTGCCAGCAGATCCTCAGGGGAGAGTACCAAGCAGTACTTC. The V call is TRBV28, the J call TRBJ2-7, with a possible D match to TRBD1 (6 bases). The CDR3 sequence is 14 residues long. Trimming took off 6 bases at V and 8 bases at J, with 20 bases between the two ends. Germline values: CDR1 MDHEN, CDR2 SYDVKM.

The chain joins TRBV6-5 to TRBJ1-1, with a tentative D call TRBD1 (6 bases). From germline, CDR1 is MNHEY and CDR2 SVGAGI. The CDR3 loop spans 15 amino acids. Trimming removed 2 bases from V and 1 base from J, with 11 bases in between. The CDR3 loop reads CASSYTTGPNTEAFF. DNA for the CDR3: TGTGCCAGCAGTTACACGACAGGACCGAACACTGAAGCTTTCTTT.

V usage is TRBV4-2 and J usage is TRBJ2-1; D possibly corresponds to TRBD2 (5 bases). The CDR3 is 17 amino acids. Germline CDR1 and CDR2: LGHNA and YNFKEQ. Trimming took off 1 base at V and 5 bases at J, with 18 bases between the two ends. The CDR3: CASSQAGVSGSHNEQFF. The CDR3 DNA follows: TGTGCCAGCAGCCAAGCTGGGGTGTCGGGGAGCCACAATGAGCAGTTCTTC.

The chain combines TRBV12-5 with TRBJ2-2, with 7 bases aligning to TRBD1. The CDR3 is 18 residues long. J gave up 4 bases and V 1 base, and 12 bases lay outside the gene matches. Germline V lookup: CDR1 LGHNT, CDR2 FRNRAP. The CDR3 sequence: CASGLGTLGGSATGELFF. The DNA of the CDR3 is TGTGCTAGTGGTTTGGGGACTTTAGGGGGCTCCGCCACCGGGGAGCTGTTTTTT.

V gene TRBV18 combines with J gene TRBJ2-1; no definite D call. This CDR3 contains 13 residues. Germline lookup yields CDR1 KGHSH and CDR2 LQKENI. Trimming took off 0 bases at V and 12 bases at J, with 12 bases between the two ends. In DNA form, the CDR3 reads TGTGCCAGCTCACCACCCCCGGCCCTTTGGCAGTTCTTC. This gives the protein CASSPPPALWQFF.

The gene calls are TRBV7-2 and TRBJ2-3, with 10 bases identical to TRBD2. With 4 bases clipped from V and 2 bases from J, the junction kept 9 bases outside the gene matches. Germline CDR1 reads SGHTA; CDR2 reads FQGNSA. The CDR3 sequence is 17 residues long. In DNA form, the CDR3 reads TGTGCCAGCAGCTCCGGGGTAGCGGGGGGAATCACAGATACGCAGTATTTT. Its translation: CASSSGVAGGITDTQYF.

This chain joins TRBV3-1 (or the pseudogene TRBV3-2) and TRBJ1-2, with unresolved D. Per the germline V gene, CDR1 is LGHDT and CDR2 is YNNKEL (reference sequence). V lost 1 base to trimming and J lost 4 bases, with 4 bases between them. The CDR3 runs to 12 residues. The CDR3 protein is CASSQGVYGYTF. The CDR3 bases are TGTGCCAGCAGCCAAGGGGTCTATGGCTACACCTTC.

The count of this clone is one. V and J are TRBV4-1 and TRBJ1-2, with D maybe TRBD1 (5 bases). The length of the CDR3 is 18 residues. V dropped 0 bases and J dropped 4 bases, with 21 bases sitting between them. Germline values: CDR1 MGHRA, CDR2 YSYEKL. CDR3 loop: CASSQDLSSGSRGYGYTF. CDR3 nucleotide sequence: TGCGCCAGCAGCCAAGATCTTAGCTCAGGGAGTAGGGGCTATGGCTACACCTTC.

The J gene is TRBJ2-2, the V gene TRBV5-1, with no clear D. The CDR3 extends over 13 amino acids. Per the germline V gene, CDR1 is SGHRS and CDR2 is YFSETQ. The V and J ends lost 5 bases and 1 base respectively, with 6 bases between them. This CDR3 reads CASSAGNTGELFF. The CDR3 DNA reads as TGCGCCAGCAGTGCAGGGAACACCGGGGAGCTGTTTTTT.

This chain joins TRBV6-1 and TRBJ1-6; D is undetermined. Per germline, CDR1 MNHNS and CDR2 SASEGT. This CDR3 is built from 15 residues. V was cut by 2 bases and J by 0 bases, with 5 bases left in between. The CDR3 DNA reads TGTGCCAGCAGTGAATTGGGCTCCTATAATTCACCCCTCCACTTT. Residues: CASSELGSYNSPLHF.

The chain combines TRBV5-1 with TRBJ1-5; TRBD1 might be the D (5 bases). This CDR3 is built from 15 residues. V lost 10 bases and J lost 4, with 21 bases in between. Germline V gene data show CDR1 as SGHRS and CDR2 as YFSETQ. CDR3 protein: CASRVGQGPNQPQHF. DNA of the CDR3: TGCGCCTCCCGCGTCGGTCAGGGACCTAATCAGCCCCAGCATTTT.

The chain has TRBV29-1 and TRBJ2-5, with 11 bases fitting TRBD1. CDR1 is SQVTM and CDR2 is ANQGSEA in the germline V gene. This CDR3 is built from 13 residues. Germline trimming cut 7 bases from V and 4 bases from J; bases unmatched to any gene: 5. CDR3 coding DNA: TGCAGCGAAGGACAGGGGGCAGGAGAGACCCAGTACTTC. This sequence encodes CSEGQGAGETQYF.

A remark on this clone: This sample includes further DNA sequences coding for the same CDR3. The rearrangement links TRBV4-3 to TRBJ1-2; TRBD1 aligns across 7 bases. CDR3 length equals 14 residues. Looked up from germline, CDR1 is LGHNA and CDR2 is YSLEER. V dropped 0 bases and J dropped 4; count of bases not matched to a gene: 2. DNA of the CDR3: TGCGCCAGCAGCCAAGAGGGACAGCCCTATGGCTACACCTTC. Protein: CASSQEGQPYGYTF.